Shown below are 22 T cell receptor beta chains from a single sample sequenced in a study of PD-1 blockade in mismatch repair-deficient tumors. Libraries were prepared by immunoSEQ multiplex PCR; TCRdb keeps only in-frame clonotypes and omits some of them. This sample carries 60,000 to 75,000 clones, around 88% of them seen once, and the ten largest clones take 14%. This specimen consisted of peripheral blood, obtained 52 weeks after starting pembrolizumab. These TCRs come from an adult with mismatch repair-deficient cancer.

This chain uses TRBV7-9 with TRBJ1-2; D uncertain. This CDR3 contains 14 residues. V was pared by 2 bases and J by 7 bases, with 14 bases between. Germline V CDR1 and CDR2: SEHNR, FQNEAQ (reference sequence). The CDR3 reads CASSLSGLSSGYTF. The CDR3 nucleotides read TGTGCCAGCAGCTTAAGTGGTCTCTCCAGTGGCTACACCTTC.

The CDR3 nucleotides read TGTGCCAGTAGTATCGGCCTAGGGGAATACGAGCAGTACTTC. This encodes CASSIGLGEYEQYF. V is TRBV19 and J is TRBJ2-7; tentative D call: TRBD1 (5 bases). V was pared by 3 bases and J by 4 bases, with 13 bases between. The germline V gene has CDR1 LNHDA and CDR2 SQIVND (reference sequence). CDR3 size: 14 residues.

This clone was counted only a few times. This rearrangement joins TRBV4-2 to TRBJ1-5; the D is unclear. The CDR3 has 13 amino acids. V gave up 0 bases and J gave up 7 bases, with 7 bases separating them. Germline lookup yields CDR1 LGHNA and CDR2 YNFKEQ. CDR3 in DNA: TGTGCCAGCAGCCAAGAGACGGGGCAGCCCCAGCATTTT. Residues: CASSQETGQPQHF.

The V call is TRBV7-9, the J call TRBJ2-1; weak D call: TRBD1 (6 bases). Trimming removed 1 base at V and 8 bases at J, with 6 bases between. The V gene's germline CDR1 is SEHNR and CDR2 FQNEAQ (reference sequence). CDR3 size: 12 residues. For the CDR3, the DNA is TGTGCCAGCAGCTTAGGGGGGCATGAGCAGTTCTTC. Its translation: CASSLGGHEQFF.

The rearrangement joins TRBV7-3 to TRBJ2-3; D unclear. This CDR3 is 13 amino acids long. The V gene lost 0 bases and the J gene lost 4 bases, with 5 bases spanning the gap. Germline CDR1 and CDR2: SGHTA and FQGTGA. Here the CDR3 reads CASSLTLPDTQYF. The CDR3 DNA reads as TGTGCCAGCAGCTTAACGTTGCCAGATACGCAGTATTTT.

The rearrangement uses TRBV5-1 and TRBJ2-7; D might be TRBD2 (5 bases). The V end was cut by 0 bases, the J end by 2 bases, with 12 bases between. Germline CDR1 SGHRS, CDR2 YFSETQ. The CDR3 totals 15 residues. The CDR3 loop is CASSLGGIYPYEQYF. The DNA for the CDR3 is TGCGCCAGCAGCTTGGGAGGGATTTACCCCTACGAGCAGTACTTC.

This rearrangement joins TRBV19 to TRBJ1-2; TRBD1 is a possible D gene (6 bases). Deletions cut 5 bases from V and 1 base from J, with 14 bases between. This CDR3 spans 15 amino acids. The germline V gene has CDR1 LNHDA and CDR2 SQIVND (reference sequence). The DNA for the CDR3 is TGTGCCAGTAGTTCAAGACAGGAGCTTAACTATGGCTACACCTTC. It is translated as CASSSRQELNYGYTF.

The genes are TRBV30 and TRBJ2-5, with a weak D call TRBD1 (5 bases). Germline V gene lookup returns CDR1 GTSNPN and CDR2 SVGIG (reference sequence). This CDR3 spans 12 amino acids. V lost 3 bases to trimming and J lost 5 bases, with 10 bases between them. The CDR3 here is CAWRGVGETQYF. CDR3 bases: TGTGCCTGGAGAGGGGTCGGCGAGACCCAGTACTTC. Complete variable domain (other parts from reference TRBV30 and TRBJ2-5): SQTIHQWPATLVQPVGSPLSLECTVEGTSNPNLYWYRQAAGRGLQLLFYSVGIGQISSEVPQNLSASRPQDRQFILSSKKLLLSDSGFYLCAWRGVGETQYFGPGTRLLVL.

Concerning this clone itself: A junction end diverges from the germline sequence, so it may reflect a read error. J is TRBJ1-4 and V is TRBV5-1; D remains unclear. The CDR3 spans 16 residues. Germline V gene sequence: CDR1 SGHRS, CDR2 YFSETQ. The DNA for the CDR3 is TGCGCCAGCAGCTCGGCTCCGGGTCGAACTGATGAAAAACTGTTTTTT. Its translation: CASSSAPGRTDEKLFF. The full variable domain, its missing parts supplied by reference TRBV5-1 and TRBJ1-4, is KAGVTQTPRYLIKTRGQQVTLSCSPISGHRSVSWYQQTPGQGLQFLFEYFSETQRNKGNFPGRFSGRQFSNSRSEMNVSTLELGDSALYLCASSSAPGRTDEKLFFGSGTQLSVL.

The rearrangement joins TRBV30 to TRBJ2-7, with TRBD1 identical over 7 bases. The CDR3 contains 14 residues. The V gene end was trimmed by 2 bases and the J gene end by 4 bases; junction bases not matched to a gene: 8. Germline lookup yields CDR1 GTSNPN and CDR2 SVGIG (reference sequence). CDR3 DNA: TGTGCCTGGAGTCTAGGGGGCGGAACGTACGAGCAGTACTTC. Translation gives CAWSLGGGTYEQYF.

The V gene is TRBV19, the J gene TRBJ2-1; D unresolved. The CDR3 runs to 14 residues. The V end was cut by 5 bases, the J end by 4 bases, with 12 bases between. Germline V gives CDR1 LNHDA, CDR2 SQIVND (reference sequence). CDR3 DNA: TGTGCCAGTAGTCCAAGTCCCCTTTACAATGAGCAGTTCTTC. Protein product: CASSPSPLYNEQFF. The full variable domain, with the rest looked up from reference TRBV19 and TRBJ2-1, is DGGITQSPKYLFRKEGQNVTLSCEQNLNHDAMYWYRQDPGQGLRLIYYSQIVNDFQKGDIAEGYSVSREKKESFPLTVTSAQKNPTAFYLCASSPSPLYNEQFFGPGTRLTVL.

The chain links TRBV27 to TRBJ2-7; D remains ambiguous. V lost 4 bases and J 2 bases, leaving 9 bases between the germline ends. The germline CDR1 and CDR2 sequences are MNHEY and SMNVEV (reference sequence). The CDR3 is 13 residues long. CDR3 DNA: TGTGCCAGCAGTTCGCCATTTCCCTACGAGCAGTACTTC. The encoded protein is CASSSPFPYEQYF.

The V call is TRBV27, the J call TRBJ2-6; D gene unclear. The CDR3 covers 13 residues. Trimming took off 6 bases at V and 0 bases at J, with 3 bases between the two ends. CDR1 MNHEY and CDR2 SMNVEV come from the germline V gene (reference sequence). The CDR3 spells CASRPSGANVLTF. In DNA, the CDR3 is TGTGCCAGCAGGCCCTCTGGGGCCAACGTCCTGACTTTC.

The rearrangement links TRBV4-1 to TRBJ2-7, with D possibly being TRBD2 (5 bases). Looked up from germline, CDR1 is MGHRA and CDR2 is YSYEKL. This CDR3 is 15 amino acids long. Trimming pared 1 base from V and 4 bases from J, leaving 14 bases between. The DNA for the CDR3 is TGCGCCAGCAGCCAAGGGGTCGGGGTAGTGTACGAGCAGTACTTC. The encoded protein is CASSQGVGVVYEQYF.

The V gene is TRBV4-3, the J gene TRBJ1-1; D is uncertain. This CDR3 is built from 13 residues. V dropped 0 bases and J dropped 11 bases, with 13 bases sitting between them. Looked up from germline, CDR1 is LGHNA and CDR2 is YSLEER. In DNA, the CDR3 is TGCGCCAGCAGCCAAGATGTTCGGCGACGGGCTTTCTTT. It encodes CASSQDVRRRAFF.

The rearrangement joins TRBV10-3 to TRBJ1-3; D not certain. CDR1 is ENHRY and CDR2 is SYGVKD in the germline V gene. The CDR3 is 11 amino acids. V lost 6 bases, J lost 16 bases, and 16 bases lay in between. Written as DNA, the CDR3 is TGTGCCATCAGGCCGGGAGCGCGCCTGTATTTT. It codes for CAIRPGARLYF.

The chain links TRBV14 to TRBJ2-7; a weak D match, TRBD1 (6 bases). This CDR3 contains 14 residues. Trimming took 2 bases from V and 1 from J, leaving 9 bases between them. Germline CDR1 SGHDN, CDR2 FVKESK. The CDR3 nucleotides read TGTGCCAGCAGCCAATTGGGACATTCCTACGAGCAGTACTTC. This encodes CASSQLGHSYEQYF.

This rearrangement joins TRBV29-1 to TRBJ2-1; 9 nucleotides agree with TRBD2. Germline V gene lookup returns CDR1 SQVTM and CDR2 ANQGSEA. With V trimmed by 5 bases and J by 0 bases, 5 bases remained unmatched. The CDR3 extends over 15 amino acids. The CDR3 protein is CSVWTSAHSYNEQFF. CDR3 nucleotide sequence: TGCAGCGTTTGGACTAGCGCGCACTCCTACAATGAGCAGTTCTTC.

This clone came up once. The chain links TRBV11-3 to TRBJ2-1; 12 bases match TRBD2. The trim removed 6 bases at V and 8 bases at J, leaving 5 bases unmatched. Germline V CDR1 and CDR2: SGHNT, YENEEA. CDR3 length: 14 amino acids. The CDR3 DNA follows: TGTGCCAGCAGGCTAGCGGGAGGGGGGGATGAGCAGTTCTTC. Encoded protein: CASRLAGGGDEQFF.

The chain has TRBV2 and TRBJ2-7; 8 bases align to TRBD1. Germline CDR1 SNHLY, CDR2 FYNNEI. The junction had 5 bases not matched to a gene; V was cut back by 4 bases and J by 3 bases. There are 14 residues in the CDR3. The CDR3 spells CASSVDRVLYEQYF. CDR3 nucleotide sequence: TGTGCCAGCAGTGTGGACAGGGTGCTCTACGAGCAGTACTTC.

The rearrangement links TRBV10-3 to TRBJ1-3; 7 bases line up with TRBD1. This CDR3 contains 16 residues. Germline V gives CDR1 ENHRY, CDR2 SYGVKD. J lost 3 bases, V lost 5 bases, and 10 bases had no gene match. The CDR3 sequence is CAISTGTAGIGNTIYF. The CDR3 nucleotides read TGTGCCATCAGTACCGGGACAGCCGGAATTGGAAACACCATATATTTT.

V is TRBV7-9 and J is TRBJ2-1; 10 nucleotides match TRBD2. This CDR3 has 16 amino acids. V was pared by 7 bases and J by 4 bases, with 10 bases of the junction left unmatched. The germline CDR1 and CDR2 sequences are SEHNR and FQNEAQ (reference sequence). The CDR3 reads CASNPSTSGVYNEQFF. In DNA, the CDR3 is TGTGCCAGCAACCCTTCTACTAGCGGGGTTTACAATGAGCAGTTCTTC.